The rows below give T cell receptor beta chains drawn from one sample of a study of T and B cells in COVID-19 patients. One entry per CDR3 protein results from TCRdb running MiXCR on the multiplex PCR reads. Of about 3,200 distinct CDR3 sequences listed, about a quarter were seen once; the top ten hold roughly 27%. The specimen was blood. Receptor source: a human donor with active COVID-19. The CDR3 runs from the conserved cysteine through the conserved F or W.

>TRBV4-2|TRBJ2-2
CASSSRTMDTGELFF
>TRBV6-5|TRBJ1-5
CASSRKGKDGNQPQHF
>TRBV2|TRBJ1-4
CASSWDRPSANEKLFF
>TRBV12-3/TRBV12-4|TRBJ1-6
CASSSGTAALHF
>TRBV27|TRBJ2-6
CASSFSGANVLTF
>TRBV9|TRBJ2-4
CASSVDSGGAFWNIQYF
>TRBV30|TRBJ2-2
CAWNPDRVAGELFF
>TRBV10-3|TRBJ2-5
CAISEGRGQETQYF
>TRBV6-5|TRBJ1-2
CASSDRGPNYGYTF
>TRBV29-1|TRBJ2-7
CSVEGHLGNSYEQYF
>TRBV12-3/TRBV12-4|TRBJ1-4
CASSPGANREKLFF
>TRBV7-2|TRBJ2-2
CASSPRTGGQTGELFF
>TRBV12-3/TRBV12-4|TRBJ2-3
CASSGRSPSTDTQYF
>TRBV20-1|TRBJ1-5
CSATHRPNQPQHF
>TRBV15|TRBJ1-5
CATSIAGRLNQPQHF
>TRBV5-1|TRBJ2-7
CASRRGQGGYEQYF
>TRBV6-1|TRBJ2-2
CASSLTNTGELFF
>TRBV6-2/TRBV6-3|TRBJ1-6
CASSYTSYNSPLHF
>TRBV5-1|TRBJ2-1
CASSLQGAGNEQFF
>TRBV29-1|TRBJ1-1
CSVERQANTEAFF
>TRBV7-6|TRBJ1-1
CASSLVRSGFTEAFF
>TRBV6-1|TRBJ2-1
CASRGGGEQFF
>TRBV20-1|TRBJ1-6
CSARAFPNSPLHF
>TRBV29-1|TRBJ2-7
CSVVSSGGLPTYEQYF
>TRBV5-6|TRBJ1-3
CASSGAPGGNTIYF
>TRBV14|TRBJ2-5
CASSQDRAGKTQYF
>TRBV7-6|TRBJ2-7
CASSPDRPPYEQYF
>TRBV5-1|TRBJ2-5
CASSLATSGEETQYF
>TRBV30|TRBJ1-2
CAWSVRGPGYTF
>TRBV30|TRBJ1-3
CALGSGSSGNTIYF
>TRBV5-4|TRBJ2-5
CASSLTREETQYF
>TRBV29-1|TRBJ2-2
CSADRGNTGELFF
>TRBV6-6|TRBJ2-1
CASSSQNNEQFF
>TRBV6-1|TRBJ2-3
CASKIAGDTQYF